This passage covers 4 T cell receptor beta chains from one sample sequenced in a study of cytomegalovirus exposure and HLA in healthy donors. With 60 Vbeta and 13 Jbeta primers, the PCR was carried out. Sequencing used immunoSEQ multiplex PCR; TCRdb keeps in-frame clones, though not all of them. The sample shows 110,000 to 150,000 clones, more than 60% of them seen only once. What was sequenced was PBMCs. These receptors were obtained from a male donor in good health and CMV-seronegative.

The rearrangement links TRBV25-1 to TRBJ2-1; no firm D call. The CDR3 sequence is 17 residues long. The germline V gene encodes CDR1 MGHDK and CDR2 SYGVNS. V was pared by 7 bases and J by 0 bases, with 19 bases between. The CDR3 is CASTGLDARISYNEQFF. Here the CDR3 DNA reads TGTGCCAGCACCGGGTTAGACGCTCGGATCTCCTACAATGAGCAGTTCTTC.

J is TRBJ2-5 and V is TRBV19, with 12 positions matching TRBD2. Germline-derived CDR1 and CDR2 are LNHDA and SQIVND (reference sequence). After removal of 5 bases from V and 5 bases from J, the junction contained 6 bases not matched to a gene. This CDR3 is 15 amino acids long. CDR3 in amino acids: CASSSSGGATETQYF. The CDR3 DNA sequence: TGTGCCAGTAGTTCTAGCGGGGGGGCAACGGAGACCCAGTACTTC.

The chain recombines TRBV29-1 with TRBJ1-2; 7 bases map to TRBD1. This CDR3 region has 13 residues. CDR1 SQVTM and CDR2 ANQGSEA come from the germline V gene. J lost 4 bases, V lost 2 bases, and 4 bases had no gene match. The DNA of the CDR3 is TGCAGCGTTGAAACAGGGGCCTCCTATGGCTACACCTTC. Its translation is CSVETGASYGYTF.

This chain connects TRBV5-1 to TRBJ2-5; D perhaps matches TRBD2 (6 bases). Germline V gene sequence: CDR1 SGHRS, CDR2 YFSETQ. Trimming took 4 bases from V and 5 from J, leaving 18 bases between them. The CDR3 covers 15 residues. The CDR3 nucleotides are TGCGCCAGCAGCGGAGGGACTTTCAGTCCGGAGACCCAGTACTTC. As protein: CASSGGTFSPETQYF. Looking up the rest from reference TRBV5-1 and TRBJ2-5 gives the full variable domain: KAGVTQTPRYLIKTRGQQVTLSCSPISGHRSVSWYQQTPGQGLQFLFEYFSETQRNKGNFPGRFSGRQFSNSRSEMNVSTLELGDSALYLCASSGGTFSPETQYFGPGTRLLVL.